Reported below is one T cell receptor beta chain. Living in 24 US areas, the participants were between roughly 18 and 90 years of age. CDR1 LNHDA and CDR2 SQIVND come from the germline V gene (reference sequence). This CDR3 comprises 14 residues. J was trimmed by 2 bases and V by 1 base; bases with no gene match: 2. This specimen comes from a study of blood T cell repertoires in COVID-19. Here immunoSEQ multiplex PCR was the method, and the copy in TCRdb shows in-frame clones only, minus some. The sample yields 150,000 to 200,000 clones, about 80% seen once. The chain recombines TRBV19 with TRBJ2-7; TRBD2 agrees at 7 bases. Sequences were obtained from PBMCs or T cells enriched from blood (not recorded which). This clonotype was sampled from a man aged 45 to 65 who had recovered from COVID-19. The CDR3 protein is CASSIVAGAYEQYF. CDR3 coding DNA: TGTGCCAGTAGTATAGTTGCGGGGGCCTACGAGCAGTACTTC.